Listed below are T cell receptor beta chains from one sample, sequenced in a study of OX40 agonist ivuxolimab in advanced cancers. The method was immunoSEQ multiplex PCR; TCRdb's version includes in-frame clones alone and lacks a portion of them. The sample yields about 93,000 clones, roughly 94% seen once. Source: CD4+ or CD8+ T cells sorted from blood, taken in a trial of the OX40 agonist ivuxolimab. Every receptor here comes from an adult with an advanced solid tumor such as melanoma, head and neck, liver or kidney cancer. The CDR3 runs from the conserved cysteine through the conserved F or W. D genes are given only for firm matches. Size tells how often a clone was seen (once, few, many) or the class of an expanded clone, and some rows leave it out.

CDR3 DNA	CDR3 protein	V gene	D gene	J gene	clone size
TGTGCCAGTAGTATAAAGAATTCACCCCTCCACTTT	CASSIKNSPLHF	TRBV19	-	TRBJ1-6	-
TGTGCCAGCAGCTTACAGGGGGACTATGGCTACACCTTC	CASSLQGDYGYTF	TRBV13	TRBD1	TRBJ1-2	-
TGTGCCAGCAGTGAATCGACAAGGGATACGCAGTATTTT	CASSESTRDTQYF	TRBV6-4	-	TRBJ2-3	-
TGTGCCAGCAGCCTCCAGACAGGGTCCCCCTACGAGCAGTACTTC	CASSLQTGSPYEQYF	TRBV7-6	TRBD1	TRBJ2-7	-
TGTGCCAGCAGCTCCGCTACTAGCGGGGTCTACAATGAGCAGTTCTTC	CASSSATSGVYNEQFF	TRBV7-3	TRBD2	TRBJ2-1	-
TGTGCCAGCAGTGGATACGTCAACATCGGATACTATGGCTACACCTTC	CASSGYVNIGYYGYTF	TRBV6-1	-	TRBJ1-2	-
TGTGCCAGCAGTGCAGGGGCCAGCACAGATACGCAGTATTTT	CASSAGASTDTQYF	TRBV2	-	TRBJ2-3	-
TGTGCCTGGAGTGTAATCGGGGGCACTGAAGCTTTCTTT	CAWSVIGGTEAFF	TRBV30	-	TRBJ1-1	-
TGTGCCAGCAGTGAAGCGACAGGGGGCCATCAGCCCCAGCATTTT	CASSEATGGHQPQHF	TRBV6-1	TRBD1	TRBJ1-5	-
TGTGCCAGCAGCTTTCGGGTGGACAGTATAAATGAAAAACTGTTTTTT	CASSFRVDSINEKLFF	TRBV7-9	-	TRBJ1-4	-
TGCGCCAGCAGCTGGGGCAGTAATGAAAAACTGTTTTTT	CASSWGSNEKLFF	TRBV5-1	-	TRBJ1-4	-
TGTGCCATCAAGGGGGGGACAGATACGCAGTATTTT	CAIKGGTDTQYF	TRBV19	-	TRBJ2-3	-
TGTGCCAGCATCTCGTCTCAAAGCCGCCGCAATCAGCCCCAGCATTTT	CASISSQSRRNQPQHF	TRBV28	-	TRBJ1-5	-
TGTGCCAGCTCCCGGTCCGGGGGTCTCGCTGAAGCTTTCTTT	CASSRSGGLAEAFF	TRBV7-2	-	TRBJ1-1	few
TGTGCCAGCAGCTTAGGTTTTCAGCCCCAGCATTTT	CASSLGFQPQHF	TRBV7-8	-	TRBJ1-5	once
TGTGCCAGCTCACAAGGCGAGGGGGATGAGCAGTTCTTC	CASSQGEGDEQFF	TRBV18	-	TRBJ2-1	-
TGTGCCAGCAGCATACTACGGGAGGGTTCACCCCTCCACTTT	CASSILREGSPLHF	TRBV7-9	-	TRBJ1-6	-
TGTGCCAGCTCGCTAGATACAGGGAGATTGAACACTGAAGCTTTCTTT	CASSLDTGRLNTEAFF	TRBV18	-	TRBJ1-1	-
TGTGCCAGCAACCCGGGACCGAACCAAGAGACCCAGTACTTC	CASNPGPNQETQYF	TRBV5-5	-	TRBJ2-5	-
TGCGCCAGCAGTCGTTTGGGGGAGTACACCGGGGAGCTGTTTTTT	CASSRLGEYTGELFF	TRBV5-1	-	TRBJ2-2	-
TGTGCCAGCAGCCCCGTCCCGGGAGAATACAATGAGCAGTTCTTC	CASSPVPGEYNEQFF	TRBV7-3	-	TRBJ2-1	-
TGTGCCTGGAGCGAAAACAGGCTCGGGGAGCTGTTTTTT	CAWSENRLGELFF	TRBV30	-	TRBJ2-2	-
TGTGCCTGGAGTATAGGACTAGCGGGAGAAACCGATCAGTACTTC	CAWSIGLAGETDQYF	TRBV30	TRBD2	TRBJ2-7	few
TGTGCCAGTAGTATGGCCTTACAGGGGCAGCCCCAGCATTTT	CASSMALQGQPQHF	TRBV19	TRBD1	TRBJ1-5	-
TGCGCCAGCAGTGACAGCGGGAGAGTCGATGAGCAGTTCTTC	CASSDSGRVDEQFF	TRBV10-1	TRBD2	TRBJ2-1	-
TGTGCCAGCAGTGGGACACCGGCTTATCAGCCCCAGCATTTT	CASSGTPAYQPQHF	TRBV6-1	-	TRBJ1-5	few